The T cell receptor (beta chain) under discussion was sequenced for a study of T-cell memory formation after mild COVID-19. General study points: Some clones that responded were present in memory (sampled pre-infection), which suggests cross-reactive memory joined. Clones contracting over day 15 to 85 were CD4/CD8 balanced, with later expanders leaning CD4+.

The CDR3 consists of 12 residues. V was shortened by 3 bases and J by 4 bases, with 6 bases between the two germline ends. Germline V lookup: CDR1 SEHNR, CDR2 FQNEAQ (reference sequence). As concerns this clonotype: The antigen is unknown.

TCRdb re-called the 5' RACE reads through MiXCR, storing one row per CDR3 protein. Of roughly 370,000 distinct CDR3 sequences in the sample, around a sixth were seen once. Source material: PBMCs or a T cell subset sorted from them (not recorded which). The receptor was derived from a man younger than 35 who had mild COVID-19 (a few samples of this study predate the infection). Cell type and time point are not known. The gene calls are TRBV7-9 and TRBJ1-2; D might be TRBD1 (6 bases). In nucleotides, the CDR3 is TGTGCCAGCAGCTTCAGGGGCTATGGCTACACCTTC. Protein product: CASSFRGYGYTF.